The 10 T cell receptor beta chains below all came from one sample that was sequenced in a study of cytomegalovirus exposure and HLA in healthy donors. PCR used 60 Vbeta primers and 13 Jbeta primers. Method: immunoSEQ multiplex PCR; TCRdb's copy keeps in-frame clones and lacks some. The sample contains about 73,000 clones, roughly 82% of which appear only once. Material: PBMCs. These receptor sequences come from a man between 65 and 79 years old in good health and CMV-seronegative.

A note on this clone: At one end the junction does not follow the germline gene, possibly because of a read error. This rearrangement joins TRBV18 to TRBJ1-2; the D gene is possibly TRBD1 (5 bases). There are 16 residues in the CDR3. From germline, CDR1 is KGHSH and CDR2 LQKENI. This CDR3 is CASSPGAQVLFYGYTF. Written as DNA, the CDR3 is TGTGCCAGCTCACCTGGGGCGCAGGTTCTCTTCTATGGCTACACATTC. Using reference TRBV18 and TRBJ1-2 for the parts outside the CDR3, the full variable domain is NAGVMQNPRHLVRRRGQEARLRCSPMKGHSHVYWYRQLPEEGLKFMVYLQKENIIDESGMPKERFSAEFPKEGPSILRIQQVVRGDSAAYFCASSPGAQVLFYGYTFGSGTRLTVV.

The chain employs TRBV15 and TRBJ2-1; weak D call: TRBD2 (6 bases). This CDR3 is 15 amino acids long. Germline loops: CDR1 LNHNV, CDR2 YYDKDF (reference sequence). V was clipped by 1 base and J by 4 bases, with 11 bases between them. The CDR3 DNA sequence: TGTGCCACCAGCAGAGGTGGTAGCGGATACAATGAGCAGTTCTTC. It codes for CATSRGGSGYNEQFF.

The chain uses TRBV5-8 and TRBJ2-5; D uncertain. The J call may be faulty, since TRBJ2-7 better matches the DNA end. There are 11 residues in the CDR3. Germline CDR1 and CDR2: SGHTS and YDEGEE. The CDR3 loop reads CASSSYYEQYF. For the CDR3, the DNA is TGTGCCAGCAGCTCCTACTACGAGCAGTACTTC.

This clone has just a few counts. The J gene is TRBJ2-7, the V gene TRBV4-3; the match to TRBD1 covers 10 bases. The CDR3 contains 17 residues. V was pared by 0 bases and J by 4 bases, with 9 bases of the junction left unmatched. Per germline, CDR1 LGHNA and CDR2 YSLEER. CDR3 residues: CASSQDISGTGVYEQYF. The CDR3 bases are TGCGCCAGCAGCCAAGATATTTCTGGGACAGGGGTTTACGAGCAGTACTTC.

This clone occurred once. The junction and the germline gene differ at one end; a read error may be behind it. This chain connects TRBV7-9 to TRBJ1-1; no reliable D call. Germline V lookup: CDR1 SEHNR, CDR2 FQNEAQ (reference sequence). The CDR3 has 13 residues. CDR3 sequence: CSSSPRRNTEAFF. The DNA for the CDR3 is TGTTCCAGCAGCCCCCGGAGGAACACTGAAGCTTTCTTT.

V is TRBV9 and J is TRBJ2-2, with TRBD1 matching 8 bases. Germline V gene data show CDR1 as SGDLS and CDR2 as YYNGEE. The CDR3 extends over 15 amino acids. V dropped 3 bases and J dropped 1; count of bases not matched to a gene: 2. Here the CDR3 reads CASSAGGVNTGELFF. The CDR3 DNA reads TGTGCCAGCAGCGCAGGGGGCGTGAACACCGGGGAGCTGTTTTTT.

The chain carries TRBV30 and TRBJ2-3; 11 positions agree with TRBD2. The CDR3 loop spans 15 amino acids. The V and J ends lost 4 bases and 2 bases, in that order; junction bases with no gene match: 5. Germline lookup yields CDR1 GTSNPN and CDR2 SVGIG (reference sequence). CDR3 bases: TGTGCCTGGACTCTAGCGGGAGGACCCACAGATACGCAGTATTTT. Amino acids: CAWTLAGGPTDTQYF.

This chain links TRBV5-1 with TRBJ1-6; no clear D gene. Germline V CDR1 and CDR2: SGHRS, YFSETQ. Trimming removed 2 bases from V and 5 bases from J, with 11 bases in between. This CDR3 has 15 residues. In nucleotides, the CDR3 is TGCGCCAGCAGCTTCGGGTCCCCGGATAATTCACCCCTCCACTTT. Residues: CASSFGSPDNSPLHF.

The gene calls are TRBV28 and TRBJ2-5; tentatively, D is TRBD2 (6 bases). With 2 bases removed from V and 3 bases from J, the gap between germline ends came to 10 bases. Per the germline V gene, CDR1 is MDHEN and CDR2 is SYDVKM. The CDR3 is made up of 14 amino acids. CDR3 nucleotide sequence: TGTGCCAGCAGTTTAGGGGGGTTAAAAGAGACCCAGTACTTC. Protein: CASSLGGLKETQYF.

The chain carries TRBV5-5 and TRBJ2-7; 10 bases are a match to TRBD2. In germline, CDR1 is SGHKS, CDR2 YYEKEE (reference sequence). Germline trimming cut 0 bases from V and 6 bases from J; bases unmatched to any gene: 6. The length of the CDR3 is 15 residues. The CDR3 DNA reads as TGTGCCAGCAGCTTGGTTAGGCTAGCGGGAGCCGAGCAGTACTTC. Amino acids: CASSLVRLAGAEQYF.